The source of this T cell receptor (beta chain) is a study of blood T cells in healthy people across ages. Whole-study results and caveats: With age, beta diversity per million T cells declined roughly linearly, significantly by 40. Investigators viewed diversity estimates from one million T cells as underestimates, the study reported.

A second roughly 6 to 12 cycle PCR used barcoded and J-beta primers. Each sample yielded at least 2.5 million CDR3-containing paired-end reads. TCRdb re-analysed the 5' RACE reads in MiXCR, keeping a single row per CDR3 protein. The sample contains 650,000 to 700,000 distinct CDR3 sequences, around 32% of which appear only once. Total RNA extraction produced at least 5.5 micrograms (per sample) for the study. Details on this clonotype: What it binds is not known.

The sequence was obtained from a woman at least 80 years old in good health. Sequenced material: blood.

In DNA, the CDR3 is TGCGCCAGCAGCCCCCGATGGGGCCACGAGCAGTACTTC. Its translation is CASSPRWGHEQYF. The chain combines TRBV5-1 with TRBJ2-1; D perhaps matches TRBD1 (5 bases). The J call could be wrong; TRBJ2-7 is a better fit for the DNA end. This CDR3 is 13 amino acids long. Germline CDR1 is SGHRS and CDR2 is YFSETQ.